This entry lists 21 T cell receptor delta chains sequenced from one sample in a study of gamma-delta chains in newborns, infants, children. TCRdb fed the reads to CATT. The sample consists of a few thousand delta-chain clones, approximately 0.55% of them appearing once. Sequencing was done on a sample of blood. These receptor sequences come from a child who was a newborn, infant or young child, either healthy, febrile or measles-vaccinated (not recorded which).

There are a few counts of this clone. One base away lies a much larger clone, so this may be a sequencing read error. This sequence joins TRDV2 and TRDJ3, with 8 positions matching TRDD3. CDR1 is GEAIGNYY, CDR2 EKD, per germline. The CDR3 is 19 residues long. With 0 bases clipped from V and 2 bases from J, the junction kept 8 bases outside the gene matches. CDR3 region: CACDTILGVPPWDTRQMFF. CDR3 in DNA: TGTGCCTGTGACACCATACTGGGGGTCCCCCCCTGGGACACCCGACAGATGTTTTTC.

The table lists this clone with many counts. A much bigger clone sits one base away, suggesting this may be a read error. The rearrangement links TRDV3 to TRDJ3; TRDD3 matches at 11 bases. Per germline, CDR1 TVYSNPD and CDR2 GDNSRS (reference sequence). There are 15 residues in the CDR3. The CDR3 DNA reads as TGTGCCTTTACTGGGGGATACTGGGACACCCGACGGATGTTTTTC. It yields the protein CAFTGGYWDTRRMFF.

As concerns this clone: The translation of this DNA and the TCRdb protein of a much larger clone differ at residue 6, probably owing to a read error; the protein shown here is translated from the DNA. J is TRDJ3 and V is TRDV2; D remains ambiguous. Deletions cut 3 bases from V and 0 bases from J, with 14 bases between. Looked up from germline, CDR1 is GEAIGNYY and CDR2 is EKD. The CDR3 is 18 amino acids. The CDR3 bases are TGTGCCTGTGACGTCCTGTGGGCCCCCTCCTGGGACACCCGACAGATGTTTTTC. This gives the protein CACDVLWAPSWDTRQMFF.

About this clone itself: The translation of this DNA and the TCRdb protein of a much larger clone differ at residue 6, probably owing to a read error; the protein shown here is translated from the DNA. The rearrangement uses TRDV2 and TRDJ3; 11 nucleotides line up with TRDD3. The length of the CDR3 is 19 residues. Germline lookup yields CDR1 GEAIGNYY and CDR2 EKD. V lost 2 bases and J lost 0; bases outside the gene matches: 5. The DNA of the CDR3 is TGTGCCTGTGACAATGCTGGGGGATACAGCTCCTGGGACACCCGACAGATGTTTTTC. As protein: CACDNAGGYSSWDTRQMFF.

This clone was observed a handful of times. TCRdb's protein for this DNA is that of a much larger clone and differs from the translation at residue 10, likely a read error; the protein shown is the DNA translation. J is TRDJ1 and V is TRDV1; 9 positions match TRDD2. After removal of 7 bases from V and 1 base from J, the junction contained 19 bases not matched to a gene. Looked up from germline, CDR1 is TSWWSYY and CDR2 is QGS. The CDR3 has 19 amino acids. The CDR3 DNA follows: TGTGCTCTTGCCTTCCTACACGTATGGGAGATACCGGGCACCGATAAACTCATCTTT. Its translation is CALAFLHVWEIPGTDKLIF.

This clone turned up a few times. This DNA's translation differs at residue 12 from TCRdb's protein, which comes from a much larger clone; a read error is likely, and the protein shown is translated from the DNA. The rearrangement links TRDV2 to TRDJ3; 7 nucleotides match TRDD3. This CDR3 region has 17 residues. Germline CDR1 is GEAIGNYY and CDR2 is EKD. The CDR3 region has the DNA TGTGCCTGTGATTATGGGGGAAGCTCCTGGGACGCCCGACAGATGTTTTTC. This gives the protein CACDYGGSSWDARQMFF.

This clone was picked up a small number of times. TCRdb's protein and the DNA translation differ at residue 3; the protein here comes from the DNA. The rearrangement joins TRDV2 to TRDJ1, with TRDD3 matching over 13 bases. Germline CDR1 is GEAIGNYY and CDR2 is EKD. This CDR3 has 20 amino acids. CDR3 protein: CARDVLGDTRSQGTTDKLIF. DNA for the CDR3: TGTGCCCGTGACGTACTGGGGGATACGCGAAGTCAGGGGACCACCGATAAACTCATCTTT.

Points on this clone: The mismatch at residue 11 between this DNA's translation and the TCRdb protein of a much larger clone likely reflects a read error; the protein shown is translated from the DNA. This rearrangement joins TRDV3 to TRDJ1; D uncertain. The germline gives CDR1 TVYSNPD, CDR2 GDNSRS (reference sequence). The length of the CDR3 is 12 residues. The CDR3 DNA reads TGTGCCTTTAGGGACTACACCGATAAACTCACCTTT. It encodes CAFRDYTDKLTF.

This clone was detected only a few times. A clone one base away is much larger, so this may be a read error. This specimen includes other DNA sequences encoding the same CDR3. The J gene is TRDJ3, the V gene TRDV2; D unclear. CDR3 length: 19 residues. Trimming stripped 0 bases from V and 0 bases from J, with 14 bases between. Germline CDR1 is GEAIGNYY and CDR2 is EKD. The DNA of the CDR3 is TGTGCCTGTGACACCGGCCGAATTCGACGCTCCTGGGACACCCGACAGATGTTTTTC. Translated, it gives CACDTGRIRRSWDTRQMFF.

This clone is medium-sized by share. Distinct nucleotide sequences in the sample also encode this CDR3. The chain combines TRDV2 with TRDJ3; 7 bases are a match to TRDD3. Germline V gives CDR1 GEAIGNYY, CDR2 EKD. Trimming took 2 bases from V and 0 from J; bases not matched to a gene: 9. This CDR3 is 19 amino acids long. CDR3 protein: CACDKLGIDGSWDTRQMFF. The CDR3 coding sequence is TGTGCCTGTGACAAACTGGGGATAGACGGCTCCTGGGACACCCGACAGATGTTTTTC.

This clone came up a few times. The rearrangement links TRDV2 to TRDJ3, with 9 bases aligning to TRDD3. The CDR3 loop spans 18 amino acids. Trimming removed 1 base from V and 1 base from J; junction bases left unmatched: 4. Germline V gives CDR1 GEAIGNYY, CDR2 EKD. This chain's CDR3 is CACDTRGYASWDTRQMFF. In DNA, the CDR3 is TGTGCCTGTGACACTAGGGGATACGCTTCCTGGGACACCCGACAGATGTTTTTC.

The chain's CDR3 is CACDNLAGGGSSWDTRQMFF. CDR3 DNA: TGTGCCTGTGATAACCTTGCTGGGGGCGGGAGCTCCTGGGACACCCGACAGATGTTTTTC. This rearrangement joins TRDV2 to TRDJ3, with 7 bases lining up with TRDD3. The J gene was missing in TCRdb and was found by matching the end of the DNA to germline. J gave up 0 bases and V 4 bases, and 14 bases lay outside the gene matches. This CDR3 is built from 20 residues. Germline-derived CDR1 and CDR2 are GEAIGNYY and EKD.

Comment on this clone: This may arise from a read error, as a much more abundant clone is one base away. The same CDR3 can be traced to other DNA sequences in this sample. The V call is TRDV2, the J call TRDJ3, with 10 bases that match TRDD3. CDR3 length: 19 residues. Germline lookup yields CDR1 GEAIGNYY and CDR2 EKD. The CDR3 sequence is CACDTGGYQSSWDTRQMFF. The CDR3 nucleotides are TGTGCCTGTGACACTGGGGGATACCAGAGCTCCTGGGACACTCGACAGATGTTTTTC.

This clone is medium-sized in the sample. The identical CDR3 is also encoded by other nucleotide sequences in the sample. The CDR3 sequence is CACDILGDPWDTRQMFF. As DNA, the CDR3 is TGTGCCTGTGACATACTGGGGGATCCCTGGGACACCCGACAGATGTTTTTC. The gene calls are TRDV2 and TRDJ3; 10 positions agree with TRDD3. This CDR3 contains 17 residues. Germline CDR1 is GEAIGNYY and CDR2 is EKD. Germline trimming cut 2 bases from V and 2 bases from J; bases unmatched to any gene: 2.

There are a few counts of this clone. This may be a read error, as it is one base from a much larger clone. The sample has other DNA sequences that encode this CDR3 too. A J gene of TRDJ2 was called, though the V gene was not; the table calls TRDD3, which could not be checked here. This CDR3 comprises 22 residues. As DNA, the CDR3 is TGTGCCTGTGACCGCCGTATATTACTGGGGGATACAGTCCGAGCTTTGACGGCACAACTCTTCTTT. Amino acid sequence: CACDRRILLGDTVRALTAQLFF.

Note on this clone: The TCRdb protein comes from a much larger clone and disagrees with this DNA's translation at residue 8, likely due to a read error; the protein given here is derived from the DNA. The chain uses TRDV2 and TRDJ3; 7 positions match TRDD3. Germline V gene sequence: CDR1 GEAIGNYY, CDR2 EKD. V lost 1 base, J lost 11 bases, and 1 base stayed unmatched. The CDR3 totals 13 residues. The CDR3 reads CACDTGGPRQMFF. CDR3 DNA sequence: TGTGCCTGTGACACTGGGGGACCCCGACAGATGTTTTTC.

In this sample, this clone turned up a few times. A far more abundant clone sits one base away, making this likely a read error. The rearrangement links TRDV2 to TRDJ2; 12 bases line up with TRDD3. Germline assignment: CDR1 GEAIGNYY and CDR2 EKD. The CDR3 length is 20 residues. The CDR3 nucleotides read TGTGCCTGTGACCCAGTTCGATTTACTGGGGGATACCCTTTGACAGCACAACCCTTCTTT. Translating it yields CACDPVRFTGGYPLTAQPFF.

On this clone: Since a far larger clone is one base different, this is likely a read error. Other DNA sequences in this sample translate to the same CDR3. This chain links TRDV2 with TRDJ3; 9 positions match TRDD3. From germline, CDR1 is GEAIGNYY and CDR2 EKD. This CDR3 has 15 residues. CDR3 protein: CACDWGTWDTRQMFF. CDR3 nucleotide sequence: TGTGCTTGTGACTGGGGGACCTGGGACACCCGACAGATGTTTTTC.

This clone is medium-sized (0.01 to 0.1%). The same CDR3 arises from other DNA sequences in this sample as well. The rearrangement uses TRDV2 and TRDJ1, with 8 bases aligning to TRDD3. Germline V gives CDR1 GEAIGNYY, CDR2 EKD. The CDR3 covers 13 residues. With 0 bases clipped from V and 7 bases from J, the junction kept 3 bases outside the gene matches. CDR3 in DNA: TGTGCCTGTGACACCTGGGGGATGGGTAAACTCATCTTT. Translation: CACDTWGMGKLIF.

The sample holds a few counts of this clone. A read error may explain this, as a much larger clone is one base away. The chain combines TRDV2 with TRDJ3; 8 positions match TRDD3. The V segment lost 1 base and the J segment 0 bases; nucleotides outside the gene matches: 13. Germline V lookup: CDR1 GEAIGNYY, CDR2 EKD. This CDR3 is built from 21 residues. CDR3 region: CACDTKLGGTGSSWDTRQMFF. The CDR3 DNA follows: TGTGCCTGTGACACGAAACTGGGGGGTACGGGGAGCTCCTGGGACACCCGACAGATGTTTTTC.

This clone has more than one count but fewer than ten. This could be a read error, since a much larger clone is one nucleotide away. Additional DNA sequences in this sample encode the identical CDR3. The chain employs TRAV29/DV5 and TRDJ2; no reliable D call. The germline V gene has CDR1 NSMFDY and CDR2 ISSIKDK. The CDR3 loop spans 17 amino acids. The CDR3 sequence: CAASAVRRAALTAQLFF. The CDR3 DNA follows: TGTGCAGCAAGCGCGGTCCGCCGGGCAGCTTTGACAGCACAGCTCTTCTTT.